This is a list of T cell receptor beta chains from one sample in a study of T cells in localized non-small cell lung cancer. The repertoire was sequenced with immunoSEQ multiplex PCR; TCRdb's copy has only in-frame clones and lacks some. Of a few thousand clones listed, under 35% are singletons. The sample consisted of lung tumor tissue, taken before any cancer treatment. Receptors were obtained from a man aged 35-69 years with stage II squamous cell lung carcinoma. Each CDR3 is given with its conserved first and last residue. The D gene is left open where the match is weak. Each size is once, few, many, or a class for an expanded clone.

>TRBJ1-1|TRBV6-8|NA|few
CASSYGRLTGQAFF
TGTGCCAGCAGTTACGGCCGCCTGACAGGACAAGCTTTCTTT
>TRBJ2-2|TRBV6-8|NA|few
CASSSYTGELFF
TGTGCCAGCAGTTCTTACACCGGGGAGCTGTTTTTT